This passage covers 2 T cell receptor beta chains from one sample sequenced in a study of control samples from healthy donors and cancer patients (dated by TCRdb to the early 2020s). Preparation of the library involved the immunoSEQ multiplex PCR assay. Held by TCRdb, this immuneACCESS table contains in-frame sequences only and omits some clones. Under half of the omission traces to an unresolved V gene where checked; the cause of the rest is unknown. In this sample the table shows over 200,000 clones, roughly 87% of which occur a single time. The top ten clonotypes cover 10% to 15% of the sample. Material: PBMCs. The receptors were gathered from a woman in her sixties or seventies with lung cancer.

The gene calls are TRBV9 and TRBJ1-1, with D hard to call. This CDR3 has 15 amino acids. Per germline, CDR1 SGDLS and CDR2 YYNGEE. The V gene lost 2 bases and the J gene lost 4 bases, with 15 bases spanning the gap. The CDR3 protein is CASSVTSATVTEAFF. The CDR3, as DNA: TGTGCCAGCAGCGTGACCTCCGCAACGGTCACTGAAGCTTTCTTT.

By share of the sample, this clone is medium-sized. At the DNA level, this CDR3 is encoded by other sequences in the same sample as well. In DNA form, the CDR3 reads TGTGCCAGCAGCTTAGTGGCTAGCGGGGGGGTTGAGACCCAGTACTTC. Translated: CASSLVASGGVETQYF. This chain connects TRBV7-3 to TRBJ2-5, with TRBD2 matching over 12 bases. V trimming: 2 bases; J trimming: 5 bases; junction bases outside the gene matches: 6. In germline, CDR1 is SGHTA, CDR2 FQGTGA. The CDR3 is 16 residues long.